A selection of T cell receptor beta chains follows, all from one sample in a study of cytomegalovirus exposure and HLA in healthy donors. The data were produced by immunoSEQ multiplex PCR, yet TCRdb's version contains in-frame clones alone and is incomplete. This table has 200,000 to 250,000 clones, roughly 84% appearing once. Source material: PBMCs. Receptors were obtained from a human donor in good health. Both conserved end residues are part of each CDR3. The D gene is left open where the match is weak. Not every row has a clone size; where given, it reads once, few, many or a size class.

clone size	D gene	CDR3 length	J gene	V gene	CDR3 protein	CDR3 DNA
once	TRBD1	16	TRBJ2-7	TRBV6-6	CASSYSWGQISYEQYF	TGTGCCAGCAGTTACTCGTGGGGACAGATAAGCTACGAGCAGTACTTC
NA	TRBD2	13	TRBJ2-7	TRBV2	CASALAGAGEQYF	TGTGCCAGCGCGCTAGCGGGAGCAGGCGAGCAGTACTTC
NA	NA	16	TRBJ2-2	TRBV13	CASTLGADLGDGELFF	TGTGCCAGCACCCTTGGGGCAGACCTTGGGGACGGGGAGCTGTTTTTT
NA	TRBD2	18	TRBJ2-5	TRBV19	CASSIRLAGGPGQETQYF	TGTGCCAGTAGTATACGTCTAGCGGGAGGGCCGGGGCAAGAGACCCAGTACTTC
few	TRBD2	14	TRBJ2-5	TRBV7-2	CASSLNSGRETQYF	TGTGCCAGCAGCTTAAATAGCGGGAGAGAGACCCAGTACTTC
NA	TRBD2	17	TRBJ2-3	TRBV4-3	CASSQGAGVRVVDTQYF	TGCGCCAGCAGCCAAGGAGCGGGAGTTCGAGTTGTAGATACGCAGTATTTT
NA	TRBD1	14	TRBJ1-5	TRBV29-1	CSVQRTGDNQPQHF	TGCAGCGTTCAACGGACAGGGGATAATCAGCCCCAGCATTTT
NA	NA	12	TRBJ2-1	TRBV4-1	CASSQGGNEQFF	TGCGCCAGCAGCCAGGGAGGAAATGAGCAGTTCTTC
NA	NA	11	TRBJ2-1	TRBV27	CASSLGAVQFF	TGTGCCAGCAGTTTAGGGGCTGTGCAGTTCTTC
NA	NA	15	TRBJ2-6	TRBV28	CASMQGGSGANVLTF	TGTGCCAGCATGCAGGGGGGCTCTGGGGCCAACGTCCTGACTTTC
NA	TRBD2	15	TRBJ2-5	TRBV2	CATDSASGYQETQYF	TGTGCCACCGATTCGGCTAGCGGGTATCAAGAGACCCAGTACTTC
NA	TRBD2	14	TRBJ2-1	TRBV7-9	CASSLVGLATEQFF	TGTGCCAGCAGCTTAGTCGGACTAGCGACAGAGCAGTTCTTC
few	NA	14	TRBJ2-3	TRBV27	CASSLSSSTDTQYF	TGTGCCAGCAGTTTATCGAGCAGCACAGATACGCAGTATTTT
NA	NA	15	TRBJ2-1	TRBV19	CASSIGRDFRQEQFF	TGTGCCAGTAGTATAGGGCGGGACTTCCGTCAAGAGCAGTTCTTC
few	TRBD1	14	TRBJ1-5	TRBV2	CASRAGQNNQPQHF	TGTGCCAGCAGGGCGGGACAGAACAATCAGCCCCAGCATTTT
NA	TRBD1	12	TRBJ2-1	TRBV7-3	CASSRGQGKQFF	TGTGCCAGCAGCAGGGGACAGGGAAAGCAGTTCTTC
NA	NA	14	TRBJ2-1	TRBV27	CASGHLASYNEQFF	TGTGCCAGCGGCCACCTGGCCTCCTACAATGAGCAGTTCTTC
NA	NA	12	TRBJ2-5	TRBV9	CASSPEGGTQYF	TGTGCCAGCAGCCCAGAAGGGGGGACCCAGTACTTC
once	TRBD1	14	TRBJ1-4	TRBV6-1	CASSVNRGNEKLFF	TGTGCCAGCAGTGTGAACAGGGGGAATGAAAAACTGTTTTTT
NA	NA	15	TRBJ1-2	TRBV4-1	CASSQDDRGAYGYTF	TGCGCCAGCAGCCAAGACGATCGGGGGGCATATGGCTACACCTTC
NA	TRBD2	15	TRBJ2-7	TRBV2	CASRIIAGEGDEQYF	TGTGCCAGCAGGATAATAGCGGGAGAGGGCGACGAGCAGTACTTC
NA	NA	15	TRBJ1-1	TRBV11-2	CASSPTRGMNTEAFF	TGTGCCAGCAGCCCAACTCGAGGGATGAACACTGAAGCTTTCTTT
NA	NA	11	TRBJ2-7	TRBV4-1	CASSFSGEQYF	TGCGCCAGCAGCTTCTCGGGTGAGCAGTACTTC
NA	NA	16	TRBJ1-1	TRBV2	CASRLQGEGLNTEAFF	TGTGCCTCACGTCTACAGGGAGAGGGGTTGAACACTGAAGCTTTCTTT
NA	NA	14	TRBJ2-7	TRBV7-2	CASSLEISAYEQYF	TGTGCCAGCAGCTTAGAAATCAGTGCCTACGAGCAGTACTTC
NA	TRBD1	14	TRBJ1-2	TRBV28	CASSPNRGRYGYTF	TGTGCCAGCAGCCCGAACAGGGGGAGATATGGCTACACCTTC
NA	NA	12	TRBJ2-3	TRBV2	CASSISGTGAYF	TGTGCCAGCAGTATCTCGGGAACGGGCGCGTATTTT
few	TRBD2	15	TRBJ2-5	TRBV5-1	CASSLGASGGETQYF	TGCGCCAGCAGCTTGGGGGCTAGCGGTGGAGAGACCCAGTACTTC
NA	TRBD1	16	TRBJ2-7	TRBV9	CASSSHQGEPLYEQYF	TGTGCCAGCAGCTCCCATCAGGGGGAACCTCTCTACGAGCAGTACTTC
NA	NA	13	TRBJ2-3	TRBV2	CASRSGSTDTQYF	TGTGCCAGCAGGTCCGGGAGCACAGATACGCAGTATTTT
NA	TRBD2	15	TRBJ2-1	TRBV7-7	CASSPSGSSYNEQFF	TGTGCTAGCAGCCCCAGCGGGAGCTCCTACAATGAGCAGTTCTTC
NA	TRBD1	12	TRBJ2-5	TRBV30	CAWRTGRETQYF	TGTGCCTGGAGGACAGGGAGAGAGACCCAGTACTTC
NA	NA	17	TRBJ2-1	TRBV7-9	CASSSPKGLAPYNEQFF	TGTGCCAGCAGCTCCCCAAAGGGACTTGCCCCCTACAATGAGCAGTTCTTC
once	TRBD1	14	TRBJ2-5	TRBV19	CASRPTGVQETQYF	TGTGCCAGTAGACCTACAGGGGTTCAAGAGACCCAGTACTTC
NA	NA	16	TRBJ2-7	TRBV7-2	CASSLVAASAPYEQYF	TGTGCCAGCAGCTTAGTTGCGGCGTCTGCCCCCTACGAGCAGTACTTC
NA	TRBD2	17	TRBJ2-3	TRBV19	CASRPRTSGTSTDTQYF	TGTGCCTCCCGACCTAGGACTAGCGGAACTAGCACAGATACGCAGTATTTT
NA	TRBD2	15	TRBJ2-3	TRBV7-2	CASSLGGLVTDTQYF	TGTGCCAGCAGCTTAGGAGGACTAGTGACAGATACGCAGTATTTT
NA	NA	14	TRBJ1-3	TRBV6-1	CASTKGVPGNTIYF	TGTGCCAGCACCAAAGGGGTCCCTGGAAACACCATATATTTT
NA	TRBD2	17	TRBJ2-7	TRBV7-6	CASSPGLAGIRGHEQYF	TGTGCCAGCAGCCCTGGACTAGCGGGAATAAGAGGGCACGAGCAGTACTTC
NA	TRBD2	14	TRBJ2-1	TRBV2	CASVPGGFGDEQFF	TGTGCCAGCGTACCGGGAGGGTTCGGCGATGAGCAGTTCTTC
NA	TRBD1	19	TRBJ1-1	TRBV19	CASSIDGPTGLKDDTEAFF	TGTGCCAGTAGTATAGATGGGCCGACAGGGTTGAAAGATGACACTGAAGCTTTCTTT
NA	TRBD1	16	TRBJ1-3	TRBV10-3	CAISESTGGTGNTIYF	TGTGCCATCAGTGAGTCGACAGGGGGCACTGGAAACACCATATATTTT
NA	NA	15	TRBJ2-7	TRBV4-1	CASSRGVASSYEQYF	TGCGCCAGCAGCCGGGGGGTCGCAAGCTCCTACGAGCAGTACTTC
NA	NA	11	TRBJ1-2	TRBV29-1	CSVYRVGNYTF	TGCAGCGTTTACAGGGTTGGAAACTACACCTTC
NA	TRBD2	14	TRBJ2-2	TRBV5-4	CASSGGGWTGELFF	TGTGCCAGCAGCGGCGGGGGTTGGACCGGGGAGCTGTTTTTT
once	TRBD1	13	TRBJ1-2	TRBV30	CAWTTGTGEGYTF	TGTGCCTGGACTACCGGGACAGGGGAAGGCTACACCTTC
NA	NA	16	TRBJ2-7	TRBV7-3	CASSPRGGAIKNEQYF	TGTGCCAGCAGCCCAAGAGGAGGGGCCATCAAGAACGAGCAGTACTTC
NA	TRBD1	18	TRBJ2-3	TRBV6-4	CASSEEGQGISSTDTQYF	TGTGCCAGCAGTGAGGAGGGACAGGGGATCTCTAGCACAGATACGCAGTATTTT